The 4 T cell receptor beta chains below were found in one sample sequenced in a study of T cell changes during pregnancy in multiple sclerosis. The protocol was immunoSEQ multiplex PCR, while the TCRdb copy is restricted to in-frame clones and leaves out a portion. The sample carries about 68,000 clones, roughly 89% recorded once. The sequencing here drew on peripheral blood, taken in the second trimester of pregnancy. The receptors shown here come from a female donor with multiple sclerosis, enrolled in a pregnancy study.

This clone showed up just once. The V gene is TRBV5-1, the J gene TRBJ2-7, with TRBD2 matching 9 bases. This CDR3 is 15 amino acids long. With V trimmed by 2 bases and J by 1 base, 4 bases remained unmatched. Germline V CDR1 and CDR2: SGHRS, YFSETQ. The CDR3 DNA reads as TGCGCCAGCAGCTTCAGCGGGGGGCTGTCCTACGAGCAGTACTTC. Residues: CASSFSGGLSYEQYF.

CDR3 sequence (DNA): TGTGCCAGCAGTGAATGGGGGACAGGGGACGAGCAGTACTTC. It codes for CASSEWGTGDEQYF. The chain carries TRBV25-1 and TRBJ2-7; TRBD1 aligns across 10 bases. Per the germline V gene, CDR1 is MGHDK and CDR2 is SYGVNS. This CDR3 is 14 amino acids long. V was clipped by 1 base and J by 5 bases; unmatched bases: 2.

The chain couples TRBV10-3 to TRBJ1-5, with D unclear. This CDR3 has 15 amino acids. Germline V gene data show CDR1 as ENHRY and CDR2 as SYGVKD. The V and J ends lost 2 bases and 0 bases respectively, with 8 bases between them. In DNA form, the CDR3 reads TGTGCCATCAGTGAGCCGGACTATAGCAATCAGCCCCAGCATTTT. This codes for CAISEPDYSNQPQHF.

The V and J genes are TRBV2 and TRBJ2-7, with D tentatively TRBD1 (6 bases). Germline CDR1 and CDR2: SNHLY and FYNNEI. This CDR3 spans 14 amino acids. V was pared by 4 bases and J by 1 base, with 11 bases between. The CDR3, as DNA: TGTGCCAGCAGTGCCGGCCAGGGGTCCTACGAGCAGTACTTC. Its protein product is CASSAGQGSYEQYF.